Presented here are 13 T cell receptor beta chains from one specimen sequenced in a study of human T cells and chemical hapten exposure. The time point here: patch test 1, 2 weeks after DPC sensitization. Treatment given: therapeutic diphenylcyclopropenone sensitization with weekly scalp DPC. MiXCR was run by TCRdb on the RACE reads, yielding one entry per CDR3 protein. The table shows around 380,000 distinct CDR3 sequences, with nearly 5% occurring only once. Material: whole blood, obtained in connection with sensitization to the hapten diphenylcyclopropenone (DPC). These receptors all stem from a woman between 45 and 60 years old with alopecia areata. Some clones in this sample may be carry-over from other donors' samples.

The table lists this clonotype with many counts. The genes are TRBV6-1 and TRBJ2-3; 9 nucleotides line up with TRBD2. The V segment lost 5 bases and the J segment 4 bases; nucleotides outside the gene matches: 7. The V gene's germline CDR1 is MNHNS and CDR2 SASEGT. The CDR3 has 15 residues. CDR3 coding DNA: TGTGCCAGCAGTCGGGAGGGACTAGCCGCAGATACGCAGTATTTT. This translates into CASSREGLAADTQYF.

The table lists this clonotype with many counts. The chain uses TRBV6-6 and TRBJ2-7; TRBD1 aligns across 8 bases. Germline CDR1 and CDR2: MNHNY and SVGAGI (reference sequence). J lost 6 bases, V lost 6 bases, and 7 bases had no gene match. There are 13 residues in the CDR3. The CDR3: CASSGQGLPEQYF. CDR3 bases: TGTGCCAGCAGCGGACAGGGACTTCCCGAGCAGTACTTC.

At least ten counts were recorded for this clonotype. J is TRBJ1-1 and V is TRBV4-1; D is ambiguous. V shed 5 bases and J shed 7 bases, with 17 bases lying between them. CDR3 length: 14 amino acids. Germline V gene data show CDR1 as MGHRA and CDR2 as YSYEKL. DNA of the CDR3: TGCGCCAGCAGCTCACGTGGGAGTCCTGGTGAAGCTTTCTTT. It specifies CASSSRGSPGEAFF.

This clonotype appeared many times. The chain employs TRBV29-1 and TRBJ2-1; a weak D match, TRBD1 (5 bases). The V gene's germline CDR1 is SQVTM and CDR2 ANQGSEA. V was shortened by 1 base and J by 10 bases, with 14 bases between the two germline ends. The CDR3 covers 13 residues. CDR3 coding DNA: TGCAGCGTTGAAGGACAGCCTGGGGAAGAGCAGTTCTTC. Its protein product is CSVEGQPGEEQFF.

This clonotype showed up just a few times. The chain uses TRBV6-5 and TRBJ1-6; 7 nucleotides match TRBD1. Unmatched junction bases numbered 8, after V lost 6 bases and J lost 0 bases. CDR3 length: 17 residues. Germline V CDR1 and CDR2: MNHEY, SVGAGI. CDR3 DNA sequence: TGTGCCAGCAGAGGACAGGCCCTCAGCTCCTATAATTCACCCCTCCACTTT. Translated: CASRGQALSSYNSPLHF.

Many counts were recorded for this clonotype. CDR3 sequence reads: CASSRDRYEQYF. For the CDR3, the DNA is TGCGCCAGCAGCCGCGACAGGTACGAGCAGTACTTC. The chain has TRBV5-1 and TRBJ2-7; D might be TRBD1 (6 bases). V dropped 4 bases and J dropped 4 bases, with 9 bases sitting between them. Germline loops: CDR1 SGHRS, CDR2 YFSETQ. CDR3 size: 12 residues.

In this sample, this clonotype turned up many times. The rearrangement joins TRBV30 to TRBJ1-1; D unresolved. The germline gives CDR1 GTSNPN, CDR2 SVGIG (reference sequence). V gave up 4 bases and J gave up 0 bases, with 9 bases separating them. The CDR3 is made up of 13 amino acids. CDR3 in amino acids: CAWMEGMNTEAFF. The CDR3 region has the DNA TGTGCCTGGATGGAGGGAATGAACACTGAAGCTTTCTTT.

The chain links TRBV6-6 to TRBJ2-3, with 8 nucleotides matching TRBD2. J gave up 5 bases and V 6 bases, and 7 bases lay outside the gene matches. The CDR3 sequence is 14 residues long. Germline values: CDR1 MNHNY, CDR2 SVGAGI (reference sequence). The CDR3 spells CASSLSGEGDTQYF. The CDR3 DNA reads as TGTGCCAGCAGCCTTAGCGGGGAGGGAGATACGCAGTATTTT.

A few counts support this clonotype. The gene calls are TRBV3-1 and TRBJ1-5; 8 bases align to TRBD1. The CDR3 spans 15 residues. Germline V CDR1 and CDR2: LGHDT, YNNKEL (reference sequence). The V gene end was trimmed by 1 base and the J gene end by 4 bases; junction bases not matched to a gene: 3. The CDR3 here is CASSQGTGTNQPQHF. The CDR3 DNA follows: TGTGCCAGCAGCCAAGGGACAGGGACGAATCAGCCCCAGCATTTT.

This clonotype was seen repeatedly, ten times or more. V gene TRBV6-1 combines with J gene TRBJ2-6; D might be TRBD1 (6 bases). CDR3 length equals 15 residues. Germline V gene data show CDR1 as MNHNS and CDR2 as SASEGT. V lost 6 bases to trimming and J lost 2 bases, with 11 bases between them. In DNA form, the CDR3 reads TGTGCCAGCAGGCCAGGGGCTCCTGGGGCCAACGTCCTGACTTTC. It translates to CASRPGAPGANVLTF.

The table lists this clonotype with many counts. The chain links TRBV7-8 to TRBJ2-2; D gene ambiguous. The CDR3 runs 15 residues. Germline CDR1 is SGHVS and CDR2 is FQNEAQ. Between the trimmed V and J ends, which lost 1 base and 2 bases, there was a span of 8 bases. Here the CDR3 DNA reads TGTGCCAGCAGCTTAGTGTCTTTAAACACCGGGGAGCTGTTTTTT. Residues: CASSLVSLNTGELFF.

This clonotype was counted ten times or more. The CDR3 loop is CASSRFPGVNQPQHF. Written as DNA, the CDR3 is TGTGCCAGCAGTAGATTTCCAGGAGTCAATCAGCCCCAGCATTTT. This chain connects TRBV27 to TRBJ1-5; D is unclear. The CDR3 loop spans 15 amino acids. CDR1 and CDR2 (germline): MNHEY, SMNVEV (reference sequence). Trimming shortened V by 5 bases and J by 3 bases, and 14 bases separated the two germline ends.

This clonotype has ten or more counts. The chain has TRBV6-5 and TRBJ1-1; 8 nucleotides agree with TRBD1. This CDR3 region has 15 residues. Germline values: CDR1 MNHEY, CDR2 SVGAGI. The trim removed 2 bases at V and 5 bases at J, leaving 7 bases unmatched. The CDR3 loop reads CASSYTTGGRTEAFF. In DNA form, the CDR3 reads TGTGCCAGCAGTTACACTACAGGGGGGAGGACTGAAGCTTTCTTT.